Presented here are 29 T cell receptor beta chains from one specimen sequenced in a study of radiation and T cells in renal cell carcinoma. As for time point: blood 2 weeks post-SBRT. The treatment here: 15 Gy SBRT to primary tumor, nephrectomy 4 weeks later. The protocol was immunoSEQ multiplex PCR, while the TCRdb copy is restricted to in-frame clones and leaves out a portion. The data contain some 130,000 clones, around four fifths of them singletons. The sample here was blood, taken from a patient whose treatment included radiotherapy and nephrectomy. The origin of the receptors is a woman aged 55-69 years with renal cell carcinoma.

This clone was seen only once. A much larger clone lies one base from this, so it may be a read error. Within the sample, other DNA sequences also encode this same CDR3. This sequence joins TRBV28 and TRBJ1-6; 10 bases agree with TRBD1. Germline lookup yields CDR1 MDHEN and CDR2 SYDVKM. The CDR3 totals 13 residues. The V segment lost 6 bases and the J segment 7 bases; nucleotides outside the gene matches: 0. This CDR3 is CASRGQGNSPLHF. The CDR3 DNA follows: TGTGCCAGCAGGGGACAGGGGAATTCACCCCTCCACTTT. The entire variable domain, with the rest obtained from reference TRBV28 and TRBJ1-6, is as follows: DVKVTQSSRYLVKRTGEKVFLECVQDMDHENMFWYRQDPGLGLRLIYFSYDVKMKEKGDIPEGYSVSREKKERFSLILESASTNQTSMYLCASRGQGNSPLHFGNGTRLTVT.

The CDR3 nucleotides are TGTGCCAGTAGTACCCGGCCGGGACAGGGGCAAGAGACCCAGTACTTC. Amino acid sequence: CASSTRPGQGQETQYF. The V and J genes are TRBV19 and TRBJ2-5; TRBD1 matches at 10 bases. The CDR3 runs 16 residues. V lost 4 bases, J lost 2 bases, and 7 bases stayed unmatched. CDR1 is LNHDA and CDR2 is SQIVND in the germline V gene (reference sequence).

V and J are TRBV4-1 and TRBJ2-6; D unclear. Germline V lookup: CDR1 MGHRA, CDR2 YSYEKL. V was pared by 3 bases and J by 0 bases, with 12 bases between. This CDR3 is built from 17 residues. The CDR3 bases are TGCGCCAGCAGCCACGCCCTGAGAGGCTCTGGGGCCAACGTCCTGACTTTC. It encodes CASSHALRGSGANVLTF.

This chain connects TRBV28 to TRBJ2-7; TRBD1 matches at 9 bases. This CDR3 spans 15 amino acids. The trim removed 6 bases at V and 3 bases at J, leaving 9 bases unmatched. Germline V CDR1 and CDR2: MDHEN, SYDVKM. The chain's CDR3 is CASRPPGQGSYEQYF. The DNA of the CDR3 is TGTGCCAGCAGGCCCCCCGGACAGGGGAGCTACGAGCAGTACTTC.

The CDR3 here is CASSLNGRTKNIQYF. Here the CDR3 DNA reads TGTGCCAGCAGCTTGAACGGCAGAACCAAAAACATTCAGTACTTC. The rearrangement links TRBV5-6 to TRBJ2-4; D gene uncertain. Deletions cut 1 base from V and 2 bases from J, with 10 bases between. The CDR3 sequence is 15 residues long. Germline CDR1 and CDR2: SGHDT and YYEEEE.

The chain recombines TRBV19 with TRBJ1-5; 7 bases match TRBD1. Germline CDR1 LNHDA, CDR2 SQIVND (reference sequence). The CDR3 runs to 16 residues. Losses at the gene ends were 7 bases for V and 3 bases for J; bases not matched to a gene: 12. Here the CDR3 DNA reads TGTGCCAGTAAAGAGGGGGCGAACGGTAACAATCAGCCCCAGCATTTT. Amino acids: CASKEGANGNNQPQHF.

The rearrangement joins TRBV2 to TRBJ2-5; perhaps TRBD1 as D (5 bases). Trimming left V 8 bases short and J 4 bases short, with 11 bases between. CDR3 length: 12 residues. Per germline, CDR1 SNHLY and CDR2 FYNNEI. The CDR3 bases are TGTGCCAGCGTCCGTCAGGGAGAGACCCAGTACTTC. It specifies CASVRQGETQYF.

Note on this clone: Other DNA sequences in this sample translate to the same CDR3. The rearrangement uses TRBV5-1 and TRBJ1-1; D uncertain. The CDR3 covers 14 residues. Trimming took 0 bases from V and 1 from J, leaving 7 bases between them. Germline loops: CDR1 SGHRS, CDR2 YFSETQ. The CDR3 spells CASSLGAGNTEAFF. In DNA form, the CDR3 reads TGCGCCAGCAGCTTGGGGGCAGGGAACACTGAAGCTTTCTTT.

This clone was found once. The J gene is TRBJ1-2, the V gene TRBV11-2; D possibly corresponds to TRBD1 (5 bases). Per the germline V gene, CDR1 is SGHAT and CDR2 is FQNNGV. Trimming left V 4 bases short and J 5 bases short, with 14 bases between. The CDR3 is 14 amino acids. CDR3 sequence reads: CASSSTAAGYGYTF. As DNA, the CDR3 is TGTGCCAGCAGCTCCACGGCGGCAGGGTATGGCTACACCTTC.

The rearrangement joins TRBV9 to TRBJ1-5, with 7 bases identical to TRBD1. Trimming took 0 bases from V and 15 from J; bases not matched to a gene: 9. Per germline, CDR1 SGDLS and CDR2 YYNGEE. This CDR3 has 13 residues. Here the CDR3 reads CASSVGTEDRAHF. The CDR3, as DNA: TGTGCCAGCAGCGTAGGCACTGAAGACAGGGCGCATTTT.

The gene calls are TRBV5-1 and TRBJ1-1; D gene uncertain. This CDR3 is 16 amino acids long. Trimming shortened V by 0 bases and J by 0 bases, and 12 bases separated the two germline ends. From germline, CDR1 is SGHRS and CDR2 YFSETQ. CDR3 nucleotides: TGCGCCAGCAGCTTGGATGGTCCCCAGATGAACACTGAAGCTTTCTTT. Translated, it gives CASSLDGPQMNTEAFF. Variable domain in full (rest from reference TRBV5-1 and TRBJ1-1): KAGVTQTPRYLIKTRGQQVTLSCSPISGHRSVSWYQQTPGQGLQFLFEYFSETQRNKGNFPGRFSGRQFSNSRSEMNVSTLELGDSALYLCASSLDGPQMNTEAFFGQGTRLTVV.

The chain joins TRBV5-1 to TRBJ2-1; 12 positions agree with TRBD2. V shed 4 bases and J 9 bases; nucleotides not matched to a gene: 11. The CDR3 is made up of 16 amino acids. Germline values: CDR1 SGHRS, CDR2 YFSETQ. CDR3 residues: CASSRLTSGGPPEQFF. The CDR3 nucleotides read TGCGCCAGCAGCCGCCTGACTAGCGGGGGCCCCCCTGAGCAGTTCTTC.

The chain combines TRBV7-9 with TRBJ2-3, with 9 bases matching TRBD1. This CDR3 has 15 amino acids. Unmatched junction bases numbered 9, after V lost 7 bases and J lost 4 bases. The V gene's germline CDR1 is SEHNR and CDR2 FQNEAQ (reference sequence). The CDR3 DNA follows: TGTGCCAGCACCCCGGGGACAGGGACGCCAGATACGCAGTATTTT. Translating it yields CASTPGTGTPDTQYF.

The chain recombines TRBV19 with TRBJ1-5; TRBD1 agrees at 7 bases. Germline V lookup: CDR1 LNHDA, CDR2 SQIVND (reference sequence). This CDR3 has 17 residues. After removal of 4 bases from V and 4 bases from J, the junction contained 13 bases not matched to a gene. The DNA of the CDR3 is TGTGCCAGTAGTACCCTGAACGTAGGGGGCGCGAATCAGCCCCAGCATTTT. Amino acids: CASSTLNVGGANQPQHF.

The V call is TRBV7-9, the J call TRBJ2-7; unclear D gene. Trimming removed 5 bases from V and 6 bases from J, with 11 bases in between. The CDR3 covers 12 residues. The germline V gene encodes CDR1 SEHNR and CDR2 FQNEAQ (reference sequence). The CDR3 spells CASSLSHGEQYF. CDR3 nucleotide sequence: TGTGCCAGCAGCCTAAGCCACGGCGAGCAGTACTTC.

This clone has just a few counts. The rearrangement uses TRBV9 and TRBJ2-2; D is possibly TRBD1 (6 bases). The germline V and J ends were trimmed by 5 bases and 3 bases, with 17 bases remaining between them. Germline V CDR1 and CDR2: SGDLS, YYNGEE. This CDR3 is 16 amino acids long. CDR3 DNA: TGTGCCAGCAGTCCTCTTTGGACAGTTGACACCGGGGAGCTGTTTTTT. Translating it yields CASSPLWTVDTGELFF.

This clone was recorded many times. The J gene is TRBJ1-1, the V gene TRBV9; tentatively, D is TRBD1 (5 bases). Trimming shortened V by 4 bases and J by 11 bases, and 24 bases separated the two germline ends. CDR1 and CDR2 (germline): SGDLS, YYNGEE. The CDR3 spans 15 residues. In nucleotides, the CDR3 is TGTGCCAGCAGCACCGAAGGTAGGGGAGGGGATAGGGCTTTCTTT. Protein sequence: CASSTEGRGGDRAFF.

This chain uses TRBV6-1 with TRBJ1-1; no firm D call. The CDR3 has 13 residues. V shed 6 bases and J shed 0 bases, with 8 bases lying between them. From germline, CDR1 is MNHNS and CDR2 SASEGT. DNA of the CDR3: TGTGCCAGCAGCGTTAAGATGAACACTGAAGCTTTCTTT. It translates to CASSVKMNTEAFF.

The V and J genes are TRBV5-1 and TRBJ2-7; 9 bases align to TRBD2. Germline CDR1 is SGHRS and CDR2 is YFSETQ. The J segment lost 3 bases and the V segment lost 1 base, leaving 5 bases of the junction unmatched. The CDR3 loop spans 15 amino acids. CDR3 amino acids: CASSLSGGTSYEQYF. CDR3 DNA: TGCGCCAGCAGCTTGAGCGGGGGGACAAGCTACGAGCAGTACTTC.

The V call is TRBV6-5, the J call TRBJ2-7, with TRBD1 identical over 7 bases. Trimming cost V 2 bases and J 3 bases; bases outside gene matches: 7. The CDR3 contains 15 residues. The germline V gene has CDR1 MNHEY and CDR2 SVGAGI. This CDR3 reads CASSYRTGADYEQYF. CDR3 nucleotides: TGTGCCAGCAGTTACCGTACAGGGGCGGACTACGAGCAGTACTTC.

V usage is TRBV7-9 and J usage is TRBJ1-2; a weak D match, TRBD1 (5 bases). From germline, CDR1 is SEHNR and CDR2 FQNEAQ (reference sequence). This CDR3 is built from 14 residues. Trimming stripped 1 base from V and 5 bases from J, with 11 bases between. This CDR3 is CASSLGQFDYGYTF. In DNA form, the CDR3 reads TGTGCCAGCAGCTTAGGACAGTTCGATTATGGCTACACCTTC. The full variable domain, with the rest looked up from reference TRBV7-9 and TRBJ1-2, is DTGVSQNPRHKITKRGQNVTFRCDPISEHNRLYWYRQTLGQGPEFLTYFQNEAQLEKSRLLSDRFSAERPKGSFSTLEIQRTEQGDSAMYLCASSLGQFDYGYTFGSGTRLTVV.

This clone was observed a handful of times. This sequence joins TRBV11-2 and TRBJ2-7; the D is unclear. Between the trimmed V and J ends, which lost 2 bases and 0 bases, there was a span of 8 bases. CDR1 and CDR2 (germline): SGHAT, FQNNGV. This CDR3 has 14 amino acids. The CDR3 protein is CASSLWASSYEQYF. The CDR3 DNA reads as TGTGCCAGCAGCTTATGGGCCAGCTCCTACGAGCAGTACTTC.

The chain is built from TRBV6-1 and TRBJ1-1; D possibly corresponds to TRBD1 (5 bases). CDR1 is MNHNS and CDR2 is SASEGT in the germline V gene. Trimming took 1 base from V and 0 from J, leaving 9 bases between them. The CDR3 extends over 15 amino acids. CDR3 amino acids: CASSEEATVNTEAFF. CDR3 coding DNA: TGTGCCAGCAGTGAAGAAGCGACAGTGAACACTGAAGCTTTCTTT.

This chain connects TRBV14 to TRBJ2-1, with D possibly TRBD1 on 5 matching bases. Germline V lookup: CDR1 SGHDN, CDR2 FVKESK. The CDR3 runs 14 residues. V gave up 1 base and J gave up 6 bases, with 10 bases separating them. CDR3 nucleotide sequence: TGTGCCAGCAGCCAAGGGGGCTGGTTCAATGAGCAGTTCTTC. Encoded protein: CASSQGGWFNEQFF.

The chain couples TRBV7-2 to TRBJ2-5; maybe TRBD2 (5 bases). The V end lost 0 bases, the J end lost 2 bases, and 7 bases lay between the germline ends. CDR1 and CDR2 (germline): SGHTA, FQGNSA. The CDR3 covers 14 residues. In nucleotides, the CDR3 is TGTGCCAGCAGCTTAGCGCGAGGGCAAGAGACCCAGTACTTC. Amino acid sequence: CASSLARGQETQYF.

The V call is TRBV18, the J call TRBJ2-7; D remains unclear. Germline-derived CDR1 and CDR2 are KGHSH and LQKENI. There are 13 residues in the CDR3. Trimming removed 6 bases from V and 0 bases from J, with 9 bases in between. CDR3 DNA: TGTGCCAGCTCCCCGCAGAGCTCCTACGAGCAGTACTTC. Translation: CASSPQSSYEQYF.

By proportion, this clone is medium-sized. The V call is TRBV5-8, the J call TRBJ1-3; D not certain. Trimming left V 1 base short and J 7 bases short, with 6 bases between. CDR1 and CDR2 from the germline V gene are SGHTS and YDEGEE. This CDR3 region has 12 residues. The CDR3 here is CASSLRQNTIYF. CDR3 sequence (DNA): TGTGCCAGCAGCTTGAGGCAGAACACCATATATTTT.

In its sample, this clone ranks as medium-sized (0.01 to 0.1%). The chain uses TRBV5-6 and TRBJ2-5, with TRBD1 matching over 11 bases. This CDR3 is built from 15 residues. Germline CDR1 reads SGHDT; CDR2 reads YYEEEE. V shed 2 bases, J shed 4 bases, and the junction held 4 bases outside the gene matches. The CDR3 is CASSFLGTGGETQYF. The CDR3 DNA reads TGTGCCAGCAGCTTCCTAGGGACAGGGGGAGAGACCCAGTACTTC.

The V and J genes are TRBV6-4 and TRBJ2-6; no clear D. Trimming took 2 bases from V and 4 from J, leaving 6 bases between them. Germline CDR1 MRHNA, CDR2 SNTAGT. The CDR3 consists of 14 residues. DNA of the CDR3: TGTGCCAGCAGTGACAGGGTAGGGGCCAACGTCCTGACTTTC. Translating gives CASSDRVGANVLTF.